This paragraph reports one TCR beta chain. Its antigen is currently unknown. This entry is derived from a study of shared clonotypes between healthy human individuals. Turning to the study itself: Researchers assigned three CD4 naive, three CD4 memory, two CD8 naive and one CD8 memory plate to each donor.

Genomic DNA from each subset was divided evenly over several immunoSEQ plates. Clones were sequenced by immunoSEQ multiplex PCR, and TCRdb holds only the in-frame ones, with some missing. The sample holds approximately 500,000 clones, 90% to 97% seen once. Overall study findings and caveats: Sharing across a handful of donors was seen in roughly 5.2% of naive CD4 clonotypes.

CDR3 size: 19 residues. J gave up 2 bases and V 0 bases, and 10 bases lay outside the gene matches. Germline V gene sequence: CDR1 SGHAT, CDR2 FQNNGV. The chain uses TRBV11-2 and TRBJ2-6, with 7 nucleotides matching TRBD2. Source material: naive CD4+ T cells sorted from blood. This sample's subset: CD45RA+ positively selected. The source of this sequence is a woman in her 30s in good health. The DNA for the CDR3 is TGTGCCAGCAGCTTAGATAGGCCTAGCGGAATGACTGGGGCCAACGTCCTGACTTTC. This codes for CASSLDRPSGMTGANVLTF.